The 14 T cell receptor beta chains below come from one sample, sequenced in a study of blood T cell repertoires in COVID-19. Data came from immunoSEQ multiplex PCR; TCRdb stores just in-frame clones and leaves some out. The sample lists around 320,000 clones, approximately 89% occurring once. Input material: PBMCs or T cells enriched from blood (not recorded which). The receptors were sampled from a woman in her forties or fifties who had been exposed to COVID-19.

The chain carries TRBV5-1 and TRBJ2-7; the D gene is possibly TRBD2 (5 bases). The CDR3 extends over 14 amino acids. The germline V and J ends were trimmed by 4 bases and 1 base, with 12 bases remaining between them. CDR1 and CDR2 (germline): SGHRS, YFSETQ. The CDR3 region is CASSPEVGSYEQYF. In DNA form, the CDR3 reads TGCGCCAGCAGCCCGGAGGTCGGTTCCTACGAGCAGTACTTC. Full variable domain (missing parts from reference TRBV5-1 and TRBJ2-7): KAGVTQTPRYLIKTRGQQVTLSCSPISGHRSVSWYQQTPGQGLQFLFEYFSETQRNKGNFPGRFSGRQFSNSRSEMNVSTLELGDSALYLCASSPEVGSYEQYFGPGTRLTVT.

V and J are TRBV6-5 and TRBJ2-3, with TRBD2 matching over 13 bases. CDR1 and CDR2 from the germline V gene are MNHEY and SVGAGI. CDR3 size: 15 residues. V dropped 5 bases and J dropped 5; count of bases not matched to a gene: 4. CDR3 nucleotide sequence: TGTGCCAGCAGTAGGGGACTAGCGGGGAGAGATACGCAGTATTTT. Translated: CASSRGLAGRDTQYF.

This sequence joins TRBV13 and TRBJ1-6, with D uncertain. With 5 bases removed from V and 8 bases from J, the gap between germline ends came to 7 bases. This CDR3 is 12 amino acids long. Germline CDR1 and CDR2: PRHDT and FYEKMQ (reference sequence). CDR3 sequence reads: CASSLTDSPLHF. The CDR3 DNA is TGTGCCAGCAGCCTCACGGATTCACCCCTCCACTTT. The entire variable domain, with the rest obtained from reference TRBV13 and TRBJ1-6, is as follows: AAGVIQSPRHLIKEKRETATLKCYPIPRHDTVYWYQQGPGQDPQFLISFYEKMQSDKGSIPDRFSAQQFSDYHSELNMSSLELGDSALYFCASSLTDSPLHFGNGTRLTVT.

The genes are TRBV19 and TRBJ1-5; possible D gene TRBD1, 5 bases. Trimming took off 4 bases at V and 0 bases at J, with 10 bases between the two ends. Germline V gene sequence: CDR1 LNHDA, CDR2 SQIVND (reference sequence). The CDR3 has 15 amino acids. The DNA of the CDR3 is TGTGCCAGTAGTAGCCGACAGTATAGCAATCAGCCCCAGCATTTT. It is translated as CASSSRQYSNQPQHF.

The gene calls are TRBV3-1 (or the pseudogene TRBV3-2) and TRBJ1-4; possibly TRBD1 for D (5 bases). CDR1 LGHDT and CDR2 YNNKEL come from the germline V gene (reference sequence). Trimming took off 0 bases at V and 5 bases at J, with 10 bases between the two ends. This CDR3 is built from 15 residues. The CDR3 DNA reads TGTGCCAGCAGCCAAGATCAGACAGTCAATGAAAAACTGTTTTTT. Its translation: CASSQDQTVNEKLFF.

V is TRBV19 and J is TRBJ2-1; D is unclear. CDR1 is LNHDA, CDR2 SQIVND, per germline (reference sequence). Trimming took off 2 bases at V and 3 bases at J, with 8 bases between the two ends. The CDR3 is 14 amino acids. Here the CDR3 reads CASSIFAGYNEQFF. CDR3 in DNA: TGTGCCAGTAGTATATTCGCAGGCTACAATGAGCAGTTCTTC.

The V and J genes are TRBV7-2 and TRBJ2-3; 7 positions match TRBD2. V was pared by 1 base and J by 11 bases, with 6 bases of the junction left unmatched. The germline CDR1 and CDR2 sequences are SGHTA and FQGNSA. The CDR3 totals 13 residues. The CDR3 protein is CASSLVAGDQQYF. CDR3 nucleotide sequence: TGTGCCAGCAGCTTAGTGGCGGGGGATCAGCAGTATTTT.

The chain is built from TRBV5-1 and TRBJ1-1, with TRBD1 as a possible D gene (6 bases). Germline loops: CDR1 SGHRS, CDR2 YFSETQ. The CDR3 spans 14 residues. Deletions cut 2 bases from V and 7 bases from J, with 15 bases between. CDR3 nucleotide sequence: TGCGCCAGCAGCTTCCTGGGGCAGGGGAATGAAGCTTTCTTT. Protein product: CASSFLGQGNEAFF.

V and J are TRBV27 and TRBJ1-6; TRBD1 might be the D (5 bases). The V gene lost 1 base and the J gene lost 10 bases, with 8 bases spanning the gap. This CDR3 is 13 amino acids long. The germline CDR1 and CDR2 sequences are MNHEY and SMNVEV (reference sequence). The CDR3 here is CASSLFRVSPLHF. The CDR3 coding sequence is TGTGCCAGCAGTTTATTCAGGGTGTCACCCCTCCACTTT.

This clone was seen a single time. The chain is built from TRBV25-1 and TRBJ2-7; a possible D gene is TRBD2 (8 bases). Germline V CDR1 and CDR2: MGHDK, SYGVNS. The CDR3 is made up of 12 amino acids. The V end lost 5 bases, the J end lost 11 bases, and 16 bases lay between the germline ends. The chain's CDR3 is CASSSGTAGEYF. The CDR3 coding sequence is TGTGCCAGCAGTTCCGGGACAGCGGGGGAGTACTTC.

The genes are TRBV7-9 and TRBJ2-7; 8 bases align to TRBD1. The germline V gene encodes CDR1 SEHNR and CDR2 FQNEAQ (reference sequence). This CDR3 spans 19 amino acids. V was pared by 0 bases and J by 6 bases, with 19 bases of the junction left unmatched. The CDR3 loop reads CASSLAPGQVSPAVGEQYF. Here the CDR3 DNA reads TGTGCCAGCAGCTTAGCGCCGGGACAGGTCAGCCCTGCGGTGGGCGAGCAGTACTTC.

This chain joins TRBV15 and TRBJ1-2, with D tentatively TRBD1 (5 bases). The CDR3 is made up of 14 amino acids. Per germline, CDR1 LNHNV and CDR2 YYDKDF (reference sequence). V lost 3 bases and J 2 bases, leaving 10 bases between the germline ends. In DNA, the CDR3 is TGTGCCACCAGCAGGAGTCAGGGAAACTATGGCTACACCTTC. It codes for CATSRSQGNYGYTF. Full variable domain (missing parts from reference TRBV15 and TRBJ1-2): DAMVIQNPRYQVTQFGKPVTLSCSQTLNHNVMYWYQQKSSQAPKLLFHYYDKDFNNEADTPDNFQSRRPNTSFCFLDIRSPGLGDTAMYLCATSRSQGNYGYTFGSGTRLTVV.

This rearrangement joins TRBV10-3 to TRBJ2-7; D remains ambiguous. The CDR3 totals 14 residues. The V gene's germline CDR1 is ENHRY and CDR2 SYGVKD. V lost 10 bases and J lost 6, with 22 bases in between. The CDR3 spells CATQVEQVQPEQYF. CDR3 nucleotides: TGTGCCACCCAGGTCGAGCAGGTGCAGCCCGAGCAGTACTTC.

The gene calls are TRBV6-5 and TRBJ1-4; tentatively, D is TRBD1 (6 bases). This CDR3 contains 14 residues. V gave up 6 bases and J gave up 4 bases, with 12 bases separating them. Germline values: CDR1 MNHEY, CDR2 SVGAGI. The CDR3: CASRKGQLNEKLFF. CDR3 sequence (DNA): TGTGCCAGCAGAAAAGGACAGCTTAATGAAAAACTGTTTTTT.